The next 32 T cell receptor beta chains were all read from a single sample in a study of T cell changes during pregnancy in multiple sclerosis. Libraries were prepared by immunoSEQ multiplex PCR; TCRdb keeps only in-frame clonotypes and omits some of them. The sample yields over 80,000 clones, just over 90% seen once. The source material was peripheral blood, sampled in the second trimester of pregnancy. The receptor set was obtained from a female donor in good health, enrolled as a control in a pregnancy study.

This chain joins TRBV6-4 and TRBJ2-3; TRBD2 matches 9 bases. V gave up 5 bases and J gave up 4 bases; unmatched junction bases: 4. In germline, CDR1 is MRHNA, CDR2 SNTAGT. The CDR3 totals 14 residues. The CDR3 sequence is CASSLAGEADTQYF. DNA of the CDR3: TGTGCCAGCAGTTTAGCGGGAGAAGCAGATACGCAGTATTTT.

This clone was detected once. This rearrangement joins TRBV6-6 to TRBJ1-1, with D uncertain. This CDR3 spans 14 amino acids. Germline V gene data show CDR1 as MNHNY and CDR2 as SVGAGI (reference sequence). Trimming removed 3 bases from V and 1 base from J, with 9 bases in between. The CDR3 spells CASSYSGKNTEAFF. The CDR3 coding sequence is TGTGCCAGCAGTTATTCCGGTAAGAACACTGAAGCTTTCTTT.

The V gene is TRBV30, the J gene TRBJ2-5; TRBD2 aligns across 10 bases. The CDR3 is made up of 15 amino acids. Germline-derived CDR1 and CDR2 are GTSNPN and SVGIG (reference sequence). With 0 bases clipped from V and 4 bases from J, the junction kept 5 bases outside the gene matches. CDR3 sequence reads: CAWSVPRTSGETQYF. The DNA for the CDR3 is TGTGCCTGGAGTGTCCCTCGGACTAGCGGAGAGACCCAGTACTTC.

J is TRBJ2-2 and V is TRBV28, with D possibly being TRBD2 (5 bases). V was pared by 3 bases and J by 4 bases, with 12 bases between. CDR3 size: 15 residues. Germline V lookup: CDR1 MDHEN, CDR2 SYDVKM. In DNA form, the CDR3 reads TGTGCCAGCAGTTTTTTACTAGGTGGCACCGGGGAGCTGTTTTTT. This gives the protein CASSFLLGGTGELFF.

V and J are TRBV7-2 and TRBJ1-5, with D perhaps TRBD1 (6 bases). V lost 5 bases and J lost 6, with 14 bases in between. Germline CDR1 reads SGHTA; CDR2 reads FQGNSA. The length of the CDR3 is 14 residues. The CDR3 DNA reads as TGTGCCAGCAGCCCTGCACAGGGTTTTCAGCCCCAGCATTTT. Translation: CASSPAQGFQPQHF.

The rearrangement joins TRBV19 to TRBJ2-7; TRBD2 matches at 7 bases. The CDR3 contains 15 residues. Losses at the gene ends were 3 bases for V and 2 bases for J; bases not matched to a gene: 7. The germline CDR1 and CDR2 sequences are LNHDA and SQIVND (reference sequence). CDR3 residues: CASSILAGVAYEQYF. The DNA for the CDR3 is TGTGCCAGTAGTATTCTCGCGGGAGTGGCCTACGAGCAGTACTTC.

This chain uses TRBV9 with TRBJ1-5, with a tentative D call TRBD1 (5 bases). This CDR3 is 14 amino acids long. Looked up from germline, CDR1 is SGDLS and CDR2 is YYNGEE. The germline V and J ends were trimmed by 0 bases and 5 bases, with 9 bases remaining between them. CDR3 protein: CASSVDGGDQPQHF. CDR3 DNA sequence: TGTGCCAGCAGCGTAGATGGGGGGGATCAGCCCCAGCATTTT.

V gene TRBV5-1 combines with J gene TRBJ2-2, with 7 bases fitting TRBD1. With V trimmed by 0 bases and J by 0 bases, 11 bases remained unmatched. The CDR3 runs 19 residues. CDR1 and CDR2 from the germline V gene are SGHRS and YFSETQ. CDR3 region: CASSLASGGGVSNTGELFF. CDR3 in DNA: TGCGCCAGCAGCTTGGCGTCAGGGGGTGGAGTATCGAACACCGGGGAGCTGTTTTTT.

In DNA, the CDR3 is TGTGCCAGCAGTTTATACGCTAGAGATGCAGATACGCAGTATTTT. This encodes CASSLYARDADTQYF. V usage is TRBV27 and J usage is TRBJ2-3; D not certain. The germline V and J ends were trimmed by 1 base and 4 bases, with 12 bases remaining between them. The CDR3 loop spans 15 amino acids. The germline V gene encodes CDR1 MNHEY and CDR2 SMNVEV (reference sequence).

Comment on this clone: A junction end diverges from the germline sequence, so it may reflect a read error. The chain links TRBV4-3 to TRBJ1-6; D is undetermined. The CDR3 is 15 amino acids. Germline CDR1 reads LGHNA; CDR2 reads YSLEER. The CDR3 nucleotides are TGCGCCAGCAGCGAAGATAGCTCCTATAATTCACCCCTCCACTTT. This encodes CASSEDSSYNSPLHF.

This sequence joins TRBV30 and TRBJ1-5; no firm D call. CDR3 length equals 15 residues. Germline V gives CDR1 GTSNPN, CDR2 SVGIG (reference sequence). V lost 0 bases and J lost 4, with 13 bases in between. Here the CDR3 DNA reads TGTGCCTGGAGTGTAGAGGTCGCGTTTAATCAGCCCCAGCATTTT. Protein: CAWSVEVAFNQPQHF.

The CDR3 DNA follows: TGCGCCAGCAGCCAAGAAAGAGGCGGCGATTCCTACAATGAGCAGTTCTTC. Amino acid sequence: CASSQERGGDSYNEQFF. The V call is TRBV4-1, the J call TRBJ2-1; D ambiguous. Germline values: CDR1 MGHRA, CDR2 YSYEKL. The CDR3 extends over 17 amino acids. With 0 bases removed from V and 1 base from J, the gap between germline ends came to 13 bases.

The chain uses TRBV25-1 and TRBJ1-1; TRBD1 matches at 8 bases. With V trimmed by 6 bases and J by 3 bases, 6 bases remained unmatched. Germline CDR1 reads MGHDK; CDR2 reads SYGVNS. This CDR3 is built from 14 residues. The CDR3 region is CASRGTGGDTEAFF. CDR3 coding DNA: TGTGCCAGCAGAGGCACAGGGGGTGACACTGAAGCTTTCTTT. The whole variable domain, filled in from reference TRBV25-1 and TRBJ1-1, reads EADIYQTPRYLVIGTGKKITLECSQTMGHDKMYWYQQDPGMELHLIHYSYGVNSTEKGDLSSESTVSRIRTEHFPLTLESARPSHTSQYLCASRGTGGDTEAFFGQGTRLTVV.

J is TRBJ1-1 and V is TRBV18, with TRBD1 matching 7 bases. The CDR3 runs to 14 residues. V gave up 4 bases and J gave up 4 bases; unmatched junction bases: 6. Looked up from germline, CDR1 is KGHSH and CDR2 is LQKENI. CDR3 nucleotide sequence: TGTGCCAGCTCACACCGGGACAGTGTCACTGAAGCTTTCTTT. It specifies CASSHRDSVTEAFF.

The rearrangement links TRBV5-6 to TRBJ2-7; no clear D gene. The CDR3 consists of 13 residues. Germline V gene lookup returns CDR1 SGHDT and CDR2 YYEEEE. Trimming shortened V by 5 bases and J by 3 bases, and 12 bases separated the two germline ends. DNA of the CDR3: TGTGCCAGCAGATCGAGAAGAGACTACGAGCAGTACTTC. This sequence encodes CASRSRRDYEQYF.

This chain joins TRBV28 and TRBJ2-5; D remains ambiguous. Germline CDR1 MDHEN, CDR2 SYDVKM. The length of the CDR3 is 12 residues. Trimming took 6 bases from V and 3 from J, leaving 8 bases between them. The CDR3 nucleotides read TGTGCCAGCAGCCAATTAGAAGAGACCCAGTACTTC. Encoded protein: CASSQLEETQYF.

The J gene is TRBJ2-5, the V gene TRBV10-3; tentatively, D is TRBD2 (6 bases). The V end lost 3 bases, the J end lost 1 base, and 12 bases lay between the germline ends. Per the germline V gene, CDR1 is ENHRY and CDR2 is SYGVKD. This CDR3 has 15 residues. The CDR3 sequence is CAISEGGGAQETQYF. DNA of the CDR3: TGTGCCATCAGTGAAGGTGGAGGGGCCCAAGAGACCCAGTACTTC.

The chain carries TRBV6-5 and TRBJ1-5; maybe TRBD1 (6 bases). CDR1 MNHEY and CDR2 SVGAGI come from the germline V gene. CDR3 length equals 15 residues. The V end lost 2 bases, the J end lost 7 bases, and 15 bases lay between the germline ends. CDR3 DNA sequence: TGTGCCAGCAGTTACGGGGCAACAGGGAACCAGCCCCAGCATTTT. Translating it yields CASSYGATGNQPQHF.

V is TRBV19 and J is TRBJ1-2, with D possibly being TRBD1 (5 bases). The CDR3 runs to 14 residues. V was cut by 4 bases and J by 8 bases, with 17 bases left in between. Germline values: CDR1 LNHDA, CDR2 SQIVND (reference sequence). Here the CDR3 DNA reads TGTGCCAGTAGTAGCGGGACGGTCTTCTTCGGCTACACCTTC. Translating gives CASSSGTVFFGYTF.

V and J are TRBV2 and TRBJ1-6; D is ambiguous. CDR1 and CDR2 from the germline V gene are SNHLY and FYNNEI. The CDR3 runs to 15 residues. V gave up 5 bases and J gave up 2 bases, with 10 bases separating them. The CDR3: CASSHGEPYNSPLHF. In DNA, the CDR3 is TGTGCCAGCAGTCACGGGGAACCCTATAATTCACCCCTCCACTTT.

CDR3 nucleotide sequence: TGCGCCAGCAGCCAAGTCGCGGACTCGAGCACAGATACGCAGTATTTT. Translated: CASSQVADSSTDTQYF. V and J are TRBV4-3 and TRBJ2-3; weak D call: TRBD2 (5 bases). The V end was cut by 1 base, the J end by 0 bases, with 11 bases between. The CDR3 extends over 16 amino acids. The germline CDR1 and CDR2 sequences are LGHNA and YSLEER.

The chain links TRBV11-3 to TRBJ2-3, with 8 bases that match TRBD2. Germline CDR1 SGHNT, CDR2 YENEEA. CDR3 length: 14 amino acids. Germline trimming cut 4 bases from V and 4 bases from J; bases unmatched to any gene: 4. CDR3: CASSYRGGADTQYF. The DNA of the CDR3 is TGTGCCAGCAGCTACCGGGGGGGGGCAGATACGCAGTATTTT.

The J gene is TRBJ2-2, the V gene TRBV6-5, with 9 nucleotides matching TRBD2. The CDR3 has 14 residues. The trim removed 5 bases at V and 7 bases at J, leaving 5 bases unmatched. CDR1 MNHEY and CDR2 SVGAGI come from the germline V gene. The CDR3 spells CASSRSGRDGELFF. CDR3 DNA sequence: TGTGCCAGCAGTCGTAGCGGGAGAGACGGGGAGCTGTTTTTT.

CDR3 region: CASSLGRGREKLFF. The CDR3 DNA reads as TGTGCCAGCAGCTTAGGCAGGGGGCGTGAAAAACTGTTTTTT. The chain combines TRBV7-9 with TRBJ1-4, with 8 bases matching TRBD1. The CDR3 contains 14 residues. J was trimmed by 7 bases and V by 1 base; bases with no gene match: 2. Germline V gene lookup returns CDR1 SEHNR and CDR2 FQNEAQ (reference sequence).

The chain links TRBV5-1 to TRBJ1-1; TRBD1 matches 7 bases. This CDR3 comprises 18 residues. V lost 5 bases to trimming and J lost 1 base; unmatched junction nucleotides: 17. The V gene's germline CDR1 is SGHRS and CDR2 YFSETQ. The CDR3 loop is CASSMRTGYFPTNTEAFF. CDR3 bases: TGCGCCAGCAGTATGAGGACAGGCTACTTTCCTACGAACACTGAAGCTTTCTTT.

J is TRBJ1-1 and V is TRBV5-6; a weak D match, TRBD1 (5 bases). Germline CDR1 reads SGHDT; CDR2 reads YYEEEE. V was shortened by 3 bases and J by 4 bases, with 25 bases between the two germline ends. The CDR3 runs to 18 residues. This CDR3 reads CASSSRPGQGRRGTEAFF. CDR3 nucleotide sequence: TGTGCCAGCAGCTCTCGGCCGGGCCAGGGTCGAAGGGGCACTGAAGCTTTCTTT.

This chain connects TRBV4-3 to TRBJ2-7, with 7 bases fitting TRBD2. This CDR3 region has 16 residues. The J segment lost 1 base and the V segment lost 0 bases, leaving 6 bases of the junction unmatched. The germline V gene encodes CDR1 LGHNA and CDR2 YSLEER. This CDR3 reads CASSQEGGRSSYEQYF. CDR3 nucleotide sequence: TGCGCCAGCAGCCAAGAGGGCGGGAGATCTTCCTACGAGCAGTACTTC.

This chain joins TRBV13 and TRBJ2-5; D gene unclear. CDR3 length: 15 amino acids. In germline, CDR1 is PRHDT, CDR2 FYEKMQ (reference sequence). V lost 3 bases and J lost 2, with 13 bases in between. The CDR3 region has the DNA TGTGCCAGCAGCTTCTACGCCACGCCTCAAGAGACCCAGTACTTC. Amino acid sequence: CASSFYATPQETQYF.

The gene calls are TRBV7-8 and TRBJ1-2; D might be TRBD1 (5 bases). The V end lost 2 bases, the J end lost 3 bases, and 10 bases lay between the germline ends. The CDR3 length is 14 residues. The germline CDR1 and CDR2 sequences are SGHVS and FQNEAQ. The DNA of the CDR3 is TGTGCCAGCAGCTTATTCGAGACAGACTATGGCTACACCTTC. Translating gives CASSLFETDYGYTF.

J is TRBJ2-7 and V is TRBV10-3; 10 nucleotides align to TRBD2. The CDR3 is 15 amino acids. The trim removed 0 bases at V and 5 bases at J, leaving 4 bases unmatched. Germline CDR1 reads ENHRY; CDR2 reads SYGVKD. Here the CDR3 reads CAISESPSGGDEQYF. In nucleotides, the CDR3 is TGTGCCATCAGTGAGTCCCCTAGCGGGGGCGACGAGCAGTACTTC.

CDR3 amino acids: CASSIDRDYAEQFF. The CDR3 DNA follows: TGTGCCAGTAGTATAGACAGGGACTACGCTGAGCAGTTCTTC. The chain recombines TRBV19 with TRBJ2-1; 7 nucleotides match TRBD2. The germline V gene encodes CDR1 LNHDA and CDR2 SQIVND (reference sequence). V lost 0 bases and J lost 9; bases outside the gene matches: 5. The CDR3 totals 14 residues.

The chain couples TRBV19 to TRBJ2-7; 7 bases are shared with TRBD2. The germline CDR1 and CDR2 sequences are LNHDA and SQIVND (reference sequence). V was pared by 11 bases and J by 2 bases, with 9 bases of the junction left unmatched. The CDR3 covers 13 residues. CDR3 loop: CASGSGKPYEQYF. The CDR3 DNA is TGTGCCTCAGGCAGCGGGAAGCCCTACGAGCAGTACTTC. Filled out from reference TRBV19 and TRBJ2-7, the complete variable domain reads DGGITQSPKYLFRKEGQNVTLSCEQNLNHDAMYWYRQDPGQGLRLIYYSQIVNDFQKGDIAEGYSVSREKKESFPLTVTSAQKNPTAFYLCASGSGKPYEQYFGPGTRLTVT.